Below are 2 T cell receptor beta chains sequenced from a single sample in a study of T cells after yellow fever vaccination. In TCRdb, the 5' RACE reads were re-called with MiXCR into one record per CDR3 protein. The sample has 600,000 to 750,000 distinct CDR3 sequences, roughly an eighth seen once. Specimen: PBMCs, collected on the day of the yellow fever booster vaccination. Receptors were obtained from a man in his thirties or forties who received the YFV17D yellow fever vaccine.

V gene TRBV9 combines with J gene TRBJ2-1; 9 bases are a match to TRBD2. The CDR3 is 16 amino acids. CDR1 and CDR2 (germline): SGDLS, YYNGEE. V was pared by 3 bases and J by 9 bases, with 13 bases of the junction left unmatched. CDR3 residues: CASSGGTGTSFSEQFF. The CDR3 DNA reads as TGTGCCAGCAGCGGGGGGACCGGGACTAGCTTTAGTGAGCAGTTCTTC.

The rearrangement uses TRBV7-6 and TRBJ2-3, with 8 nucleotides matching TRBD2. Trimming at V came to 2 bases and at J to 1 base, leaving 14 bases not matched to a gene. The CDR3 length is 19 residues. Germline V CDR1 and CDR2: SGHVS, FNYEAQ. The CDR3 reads CASSLTRGGGPYGTDTQYF. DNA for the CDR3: TGTGCCAGCAGCTTAACCCGGGGGGGAGGGCCGTATGGCACAGATACGCAGTATTTT.